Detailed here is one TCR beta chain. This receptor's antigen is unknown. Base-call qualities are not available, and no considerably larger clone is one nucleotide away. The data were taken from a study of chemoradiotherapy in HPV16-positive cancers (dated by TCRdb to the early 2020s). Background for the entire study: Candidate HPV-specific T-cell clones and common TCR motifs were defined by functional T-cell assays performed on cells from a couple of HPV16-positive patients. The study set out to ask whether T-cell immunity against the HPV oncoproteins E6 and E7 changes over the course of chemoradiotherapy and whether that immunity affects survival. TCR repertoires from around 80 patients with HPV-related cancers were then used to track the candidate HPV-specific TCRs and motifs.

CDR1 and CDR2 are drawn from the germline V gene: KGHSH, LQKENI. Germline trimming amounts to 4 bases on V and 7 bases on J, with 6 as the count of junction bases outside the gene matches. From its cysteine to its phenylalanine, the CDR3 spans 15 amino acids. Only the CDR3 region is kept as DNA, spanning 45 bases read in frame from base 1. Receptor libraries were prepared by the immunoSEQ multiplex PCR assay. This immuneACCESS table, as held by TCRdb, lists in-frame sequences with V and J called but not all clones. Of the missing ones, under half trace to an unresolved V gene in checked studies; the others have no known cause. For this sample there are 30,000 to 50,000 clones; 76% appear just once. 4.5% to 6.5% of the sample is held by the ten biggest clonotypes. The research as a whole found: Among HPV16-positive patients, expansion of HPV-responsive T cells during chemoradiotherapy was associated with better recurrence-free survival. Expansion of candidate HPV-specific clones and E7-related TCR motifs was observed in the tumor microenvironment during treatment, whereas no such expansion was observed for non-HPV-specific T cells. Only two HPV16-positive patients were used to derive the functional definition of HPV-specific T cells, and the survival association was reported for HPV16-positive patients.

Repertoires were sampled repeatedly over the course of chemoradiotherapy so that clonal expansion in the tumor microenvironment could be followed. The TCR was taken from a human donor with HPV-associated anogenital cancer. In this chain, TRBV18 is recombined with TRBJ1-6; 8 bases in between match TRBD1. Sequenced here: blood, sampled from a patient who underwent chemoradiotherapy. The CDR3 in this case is CASSRNRGVNSPLHF. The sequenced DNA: TGTGCCAGCTCACGTAACAGGGGGGTCAATTCACCCCTCCACTTT. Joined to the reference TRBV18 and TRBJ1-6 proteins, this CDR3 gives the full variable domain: NAGVMQNPRHLVRRRGQEARLRCSPMKGHSHVYWYRQLPEEGLKFMVYLQKENIIDESGMPKERFSAEFPKEGPSILRIQQVVRGDSAAYFCASSRNRGVNSPLHFGNGTRLTVT.